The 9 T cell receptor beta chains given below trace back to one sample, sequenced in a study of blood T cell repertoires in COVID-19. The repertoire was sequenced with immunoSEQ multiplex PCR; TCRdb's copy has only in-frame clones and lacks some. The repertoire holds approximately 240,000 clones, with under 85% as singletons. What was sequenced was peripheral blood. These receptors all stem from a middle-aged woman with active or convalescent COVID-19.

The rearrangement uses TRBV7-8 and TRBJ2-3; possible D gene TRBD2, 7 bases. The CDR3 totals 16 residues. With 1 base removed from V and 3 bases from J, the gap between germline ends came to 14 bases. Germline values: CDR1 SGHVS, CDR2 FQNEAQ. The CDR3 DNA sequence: TGTGCCAGCAGCTTAGTCTCCGGGGGGCCAACAGATACGCAGTATTTT. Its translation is CASSLVSGGPTDTQYF.

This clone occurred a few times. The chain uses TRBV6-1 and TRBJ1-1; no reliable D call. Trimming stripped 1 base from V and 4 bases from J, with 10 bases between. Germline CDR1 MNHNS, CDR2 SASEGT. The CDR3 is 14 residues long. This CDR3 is CASSEVTESTEAFF. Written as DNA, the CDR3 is TGTGCCAGCAGTGAAGTTACAGAGAGCACTGAAGCTTTCTTT.

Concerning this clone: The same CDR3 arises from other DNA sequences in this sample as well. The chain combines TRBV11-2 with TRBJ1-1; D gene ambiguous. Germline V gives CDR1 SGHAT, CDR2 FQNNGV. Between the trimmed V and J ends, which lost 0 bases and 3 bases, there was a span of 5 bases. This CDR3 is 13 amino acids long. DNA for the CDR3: TGTGCCAGCAGCTTAGATCGAGACACTGAAGCTTTCTTT. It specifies CASSLDRDTEAFF.

This CDR3 reads CASSTRQGSVPLETQYF. CDR3 coding DNA: TGTGCCAGCAGCACCCGACAGGGGTCAGTTCCGCTGGAGACCCAGTACTTC. V usage is TRBV14 and J usage is TRBJ2-5; 8 bases fit TRBD1. The length of the CDR3 is 17 residues. Losses at the gene ends were 5 bases for V and 5 bases for J; bases not matched to a gene: 16. Germline CDR1 SGHDN, CDR2 FVKESK.

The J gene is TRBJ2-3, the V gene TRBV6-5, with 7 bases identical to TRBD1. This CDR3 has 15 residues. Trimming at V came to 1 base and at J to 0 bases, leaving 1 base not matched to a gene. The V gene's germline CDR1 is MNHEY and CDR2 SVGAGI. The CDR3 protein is CASSYLQGSTDTQYF. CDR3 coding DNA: TGTGCCAGCAGTTACTTACAGGGGAGCACAGATACGCAGTATTTT.

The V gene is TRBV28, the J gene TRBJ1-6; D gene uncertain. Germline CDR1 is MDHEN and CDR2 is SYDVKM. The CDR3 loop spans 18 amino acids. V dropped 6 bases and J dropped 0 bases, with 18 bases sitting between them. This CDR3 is CASRPQASTRSYNSPLHF. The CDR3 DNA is TGTGCCAGCAGACCCCAGGCCTCAACCCGCTCCTATAATTCACCCCTCCACTTT.

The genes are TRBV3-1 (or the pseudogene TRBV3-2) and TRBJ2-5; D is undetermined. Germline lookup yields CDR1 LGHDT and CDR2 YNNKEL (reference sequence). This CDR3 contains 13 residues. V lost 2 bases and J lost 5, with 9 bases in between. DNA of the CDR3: TGTGCCAGCAGCCAACAATTGAGGGAGACCCAGTACTTC. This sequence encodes CASSQQLRETQYF.

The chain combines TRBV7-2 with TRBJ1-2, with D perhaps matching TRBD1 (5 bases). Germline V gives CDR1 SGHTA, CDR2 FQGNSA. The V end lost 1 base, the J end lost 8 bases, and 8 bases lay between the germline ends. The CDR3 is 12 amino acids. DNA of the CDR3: TGTGCCAGCAGCTTAGACAGGTTGGGCTACACCTTC. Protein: CASSLDRLGYTF.

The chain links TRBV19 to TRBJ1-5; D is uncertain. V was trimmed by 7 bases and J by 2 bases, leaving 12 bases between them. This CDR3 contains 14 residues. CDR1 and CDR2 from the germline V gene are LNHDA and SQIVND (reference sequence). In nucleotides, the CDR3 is TGTGCCAGTACCCTTACGCGGCGCAATCAGCCCCAGCATTTT. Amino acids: CASTLTRRNQPQHF.